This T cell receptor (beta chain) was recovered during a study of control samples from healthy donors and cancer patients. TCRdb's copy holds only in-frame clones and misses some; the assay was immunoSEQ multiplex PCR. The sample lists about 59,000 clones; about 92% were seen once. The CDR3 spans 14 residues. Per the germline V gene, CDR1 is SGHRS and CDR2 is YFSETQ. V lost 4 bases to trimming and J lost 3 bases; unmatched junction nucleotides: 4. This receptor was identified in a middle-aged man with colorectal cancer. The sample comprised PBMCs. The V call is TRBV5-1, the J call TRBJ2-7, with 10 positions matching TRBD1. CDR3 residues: CASSPRTGGYEQYF. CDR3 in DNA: TGCGCCAGCAGCCCCCGGACAGGGGGCTACGAGCAGTACTTC.